This T cell receptor beta chain stems from a study of shared clonotypes between healthy human individuals. Each sorted subset replicate got 200 ng genomic DNA, tens of thousands of genomes. Clones were read by immunoSEQ multiplex PCR, and TCRdb kept only the in-frame ones, dropping some. Found here are 2 million to 2.5 million clones, about 92% of them singletons; the top ten hold 1.7%. It was CD45RO-negative cells, positively selected for CCR7, that made up naive CD8 cells, with terminally differentiated effector memory CD45RA+ cells excluded. Germline V gives CDR1 LGHNA, CDR2 YNFKEQ. There are 15 residues in the CDR3.

This sequence joins TRBV4-2 and TRBJ2-5; 8 bases agree with TRBD2. Judging by the DNA end, TRBJ2-7 fits better; the J call may be wrong. The TCR sequence derives from a man aged 18-30 years in good health. Some clones in this sample may be carry-over from other donors' samples. Sequenced input: naive CD8+ T cells from PBMCs. CDR3 coding DNA: TGTGCCAGCAGCCAAGAGGTAGGGACTAGCTACGAGCAGTACTTC. Translating gives CASSQEVGTSYEQYF.